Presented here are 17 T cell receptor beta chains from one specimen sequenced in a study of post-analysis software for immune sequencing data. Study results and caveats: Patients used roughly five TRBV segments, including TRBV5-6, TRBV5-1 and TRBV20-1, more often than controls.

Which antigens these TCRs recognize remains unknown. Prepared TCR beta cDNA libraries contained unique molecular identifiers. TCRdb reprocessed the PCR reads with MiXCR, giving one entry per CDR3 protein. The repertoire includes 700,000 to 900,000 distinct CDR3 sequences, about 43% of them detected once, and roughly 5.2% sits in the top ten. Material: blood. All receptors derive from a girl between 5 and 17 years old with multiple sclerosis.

CDR3 in DNA: TGTGCCAGCACCCCTCGAATTTCAGGAATCTACGAGCAGTACTTC. Translation gives CASTPRISGIYEQYF. The chain employs TRBV5-6 and TRBJ2-7, with unresolved D. V was pared by 6 bases and J by 3 bases, with 19 bases between. This CDR3 has 15 residues. CDR1 and CDR2 (germline): SGHDT, YYEEEE.

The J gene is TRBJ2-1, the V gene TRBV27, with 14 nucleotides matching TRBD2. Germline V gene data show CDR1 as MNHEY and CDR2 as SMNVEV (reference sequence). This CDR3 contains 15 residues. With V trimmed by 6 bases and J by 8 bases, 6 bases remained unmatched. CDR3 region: CASRTGLAGVDEQFF. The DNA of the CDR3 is TGTGCCAGCAGGACGGGACTAGCGGGAGTAGATGAGCAGTTCTTC.

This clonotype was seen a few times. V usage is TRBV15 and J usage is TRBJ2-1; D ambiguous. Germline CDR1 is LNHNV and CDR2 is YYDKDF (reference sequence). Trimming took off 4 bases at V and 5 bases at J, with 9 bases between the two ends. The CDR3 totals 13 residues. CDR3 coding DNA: TGTGCCACCAGCACACTGTCCAACAATGAGCAGTTCTTC. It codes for CATSTLSNNEQFF. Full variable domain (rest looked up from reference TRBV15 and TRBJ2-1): DAMVIQNPRYQVTQFGKPVTLSCSQTLNHNVMYWYQQKSSQAPKLLFHYYDKDFNNEADTPDNFQSRRPNTSFCFLDIRSPGLGDTAMYLCATSTLSNNEQFFGPGTRLTVL.

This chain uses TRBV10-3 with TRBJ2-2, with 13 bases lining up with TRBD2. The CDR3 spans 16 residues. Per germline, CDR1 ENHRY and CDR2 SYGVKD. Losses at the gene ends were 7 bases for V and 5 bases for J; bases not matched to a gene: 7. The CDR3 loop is CAITTGTSGKTGELFF. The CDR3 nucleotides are TGTGCCATCACTACCGGGACTAGCGGGAAGACCGGGGAGCTGTTTTTT.

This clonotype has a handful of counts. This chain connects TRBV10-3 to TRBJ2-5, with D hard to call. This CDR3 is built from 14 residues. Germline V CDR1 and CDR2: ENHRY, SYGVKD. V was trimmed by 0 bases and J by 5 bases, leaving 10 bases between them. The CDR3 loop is CAISESAGRETQYF. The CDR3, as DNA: TGTGCCATCAGTGAGTCGGCCGGACGGGAGACCCAGTACTTC.

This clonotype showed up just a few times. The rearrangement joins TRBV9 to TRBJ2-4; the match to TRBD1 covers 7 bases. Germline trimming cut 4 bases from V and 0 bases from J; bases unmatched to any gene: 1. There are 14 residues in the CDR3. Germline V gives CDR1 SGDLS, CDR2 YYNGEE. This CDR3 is CASSTGAAKNIQYF. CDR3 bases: TGTGCCAGCAGCACAGGGGCAGCCAAAAACATTCAGTACTTC.

Here the CDR3 DNA reads TGTGCCAGCAGCTTGACGGGGCCCTGTTACGAGCAGTACTTC. It yields the protein CASSLTGPCYEQYF. The chain carries TRBV5-5 and TRBJ2-7; D possibly uses TRBD1 or TRBD2 (5 bases each). V lost 1 base and J 4 bases, leaving 12 bases between the germline ends. CDR1 and CDR2 (germline): SGHKS, YYEKEE (reference sequence). The CDR3 is made up of 14 amino acids. The full variable domain, its missing parts supplied by reference TRBV5-5 and TRBJ2-7, is DAGVTQSPTHLIKTRGQQVTLRCSPISGHKSVSWYQQVLGQGPQFIFQYYEKEERGRGNFPDRFSARQFPNYSSELNVNALLLGDSALYLCASSLTGPCYEQYFGPGTRLTVT.

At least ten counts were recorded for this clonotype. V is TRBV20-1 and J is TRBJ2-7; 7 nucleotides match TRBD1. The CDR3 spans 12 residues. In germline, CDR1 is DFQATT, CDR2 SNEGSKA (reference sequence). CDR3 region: CSARDSSYEQYF. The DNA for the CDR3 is TGCAGCGCCCGGGACAGCTCCTACGAGCAGTACTTC.

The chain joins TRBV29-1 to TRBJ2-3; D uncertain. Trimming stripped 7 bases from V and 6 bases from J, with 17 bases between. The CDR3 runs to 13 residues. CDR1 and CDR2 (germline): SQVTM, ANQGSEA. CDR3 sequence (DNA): TGCAGCGCTGCCCCTAACGCCCGGGATACGCAGTATTTT. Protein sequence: CSAAPNARDTQYF.

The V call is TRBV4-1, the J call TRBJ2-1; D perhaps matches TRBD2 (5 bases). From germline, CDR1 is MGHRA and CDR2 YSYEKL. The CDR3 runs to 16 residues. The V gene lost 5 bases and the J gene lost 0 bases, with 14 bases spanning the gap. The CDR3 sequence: CASSGFGLNSYNEQFF. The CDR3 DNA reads TGCGCCAGCAGCGGATTCGGACTTAACTCCTACAATGAGCAGTTCTTC.

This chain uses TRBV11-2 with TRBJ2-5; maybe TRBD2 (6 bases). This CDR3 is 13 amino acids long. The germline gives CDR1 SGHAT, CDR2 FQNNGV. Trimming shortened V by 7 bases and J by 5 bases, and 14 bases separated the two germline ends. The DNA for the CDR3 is TGTGCCAGCAACTGGGGCGGGGAGGAGACCCAGTACTTC. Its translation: CASNWGGEETQYF.

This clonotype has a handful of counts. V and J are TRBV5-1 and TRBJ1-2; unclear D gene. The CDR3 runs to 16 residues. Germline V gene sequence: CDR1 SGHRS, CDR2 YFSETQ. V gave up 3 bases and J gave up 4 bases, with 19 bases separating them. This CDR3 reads CASSSDPSSTVYGYTF. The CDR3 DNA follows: TGCGCCAGCAGCTCGGATCCATCATCGACCGTCTATGGCTACACCTTC.

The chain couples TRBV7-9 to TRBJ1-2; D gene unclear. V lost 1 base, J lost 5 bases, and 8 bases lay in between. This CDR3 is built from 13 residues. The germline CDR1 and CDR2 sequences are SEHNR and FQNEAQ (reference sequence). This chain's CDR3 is CASSLGAEYGYTF. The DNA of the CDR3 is TGTGCCAGCAGCTTAGGGGCGGAATATGGCTACACCTTC.

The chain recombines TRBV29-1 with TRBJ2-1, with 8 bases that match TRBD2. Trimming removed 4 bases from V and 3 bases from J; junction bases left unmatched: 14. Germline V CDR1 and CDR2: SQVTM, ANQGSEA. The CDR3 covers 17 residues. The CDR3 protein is CSVGHILTSGLYNEQFF. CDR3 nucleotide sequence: TGCAGCGTTGGACACATACTCACTAGCGGACTCTACAATGAGCAGTTCTTC.

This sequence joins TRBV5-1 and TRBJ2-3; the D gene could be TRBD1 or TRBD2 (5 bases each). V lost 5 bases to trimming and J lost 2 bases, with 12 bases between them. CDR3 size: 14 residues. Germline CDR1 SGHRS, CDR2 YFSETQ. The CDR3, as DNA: TGCGCCAGCAGGCAAGGGACCTTCACAGATACGCAGTATTTT. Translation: CASRQGTFTDTQYF.

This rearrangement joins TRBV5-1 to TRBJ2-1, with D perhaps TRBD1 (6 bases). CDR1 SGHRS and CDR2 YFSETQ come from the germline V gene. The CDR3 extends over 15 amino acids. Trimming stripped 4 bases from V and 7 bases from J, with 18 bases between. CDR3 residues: CASSHNRVVKNEQFF. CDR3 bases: TGCGCCAGCAGCCATAACAGGGTTGTTAAAAATGAGCAGTTCTTC.

CDR3 loop: CATSDRDSGRETQYF. The CDR3 DNA is TGTGCCACCAGTGATCGGGACTCGGGACGGGAGACCCAGTACTTC. The rearrangement joins TRBV24-1 to TRBJ2-5; a possible D gene is TRBD2 (6 bases). This CDR3 has 15 residues. V lost 3 bases and J lost 5, with 15 bases in between. Germline CDR1 and CDR2: KGHDR and SFDVKD.